The entry below gives a single TCR beta chain sequence along with its context. Its antigen is not yet known. Nothing much larger sits one base from this clone, and base qualities are not available. The cohort was made up of about 670 healthy bone marrow donors. At the time of sampling, every cohort member was nominally healthy, though immune exposures that went unrecorded were likely present. The donor was CMV seronegative and was included in the group of under 450 seronegative cohort members. A peripheral blood sample was provided by each donor, and peripheral blood mononuclear cells were used for TCR beta sequencing. The Qiagen DNeasy Blood Extraction Kit was used to extract genomic DNA from the blood cell samples. The data originate from a study of cytomegalovirus exposure and HLA in healthy donors (dated by TCRdb to 2017 to 2019). Regarding the study in general: An earlier analysis of some 600 of the donors reported about 280 Gb of sequence data and around 100 million unique TCR beta sequences obtained from 150 million to 200 million T cells. In the later analysis, no new phenotypic data were used to find candidate immune exposures; instead, reliance was placed on TCR beta sequences and their occurrence across donors. The genetic ancestry cluster associated with self-reported Caucasian donors included roughly 84% of the approximately 410 genotyped donors. A handful of DR-DQ haplotypes were treated as single units for association and clustering because of strong linkage in the cohort. Alongside the repertoire data, information on donor age, sex, ethnicity and CMV serostatus was compiled. A later genetic analysis used genome-wide SNP genotypes for about 60% of the roughly 670 donors, treating that subset as a discovery cohort. Both class I and class II loci were covered by HLA typing, at four-digit resolution. In a later analysis, previously published TCR beta repertoires from 666 donors were re-analyzed and high-resolution HLA genotyping was added so that TCR occurrence patterns could be studied. Across 398 genotyped donors of the cohort, an average of approximately 240,000 unique TCR beta nucleotide sequences per donor were sequenced, and roughly 20% of those sequences were non-productive. Every discovery cohort repertoire had been produced on one sequencing platform. An early release covering around 630 HLA-typed donors comprised approximately 290 gigabases of sequencing data and 65 million to 100 million unique TCR sequences. The study combined high-throughput TCR immunosequencing, statistical association of individual TCRs with disease status, and machine learning to predict cytomegalovirus infection status. In addition to the first cohort of several hundred subjects, a separate validation cohort of 120 different subjects was used. An earlier analysis of fewer than 750 of the donors used high-throughput TCR beta sequencing to judge whether each TCR beta V gene segment behaved as functional or pseudogenic. The number of donors typed differed by locus, with 629-630 for A, B, C, DRB1 and DQB1, approximately 500 for DQA1, over 600 for DPA1, and approximately 470 for DPB1. The aim of the study was to test whether cataloging public T cell receptors could identify signatures of past pathogen exposure. Using immunosequencing, the study profiled T cell repertoires from 666 subjects and related those repertoires to cytomegalovirus serostatus. The full study reports these points: In a later analysis, around 17,000 TCR beta sequences were associated with specific HLA alleles at a false discovery rate of 0.05. Some IMGT-functional V segments, including TRBV6-2 and TRBV6-3, could not be told apart with the 87-base-pair reads, so those segments were excluded. An association between a missense DCLRE1C variant and V-gene and J-gene trimming of TCR beta chains was found in a later genetic analysis and replicated in an independent cohort. A later genetic analysis reported fewer N-insertions in productive TCRs among donors in an Asian-associated ancestry cluster than the roughly 690-donor mean. Correlated functional status among segregating V segments might be attributable to linkage disequilibrium, but an unknown experimental factor could not be ruled out. An earlier analysis of several hundred of the donors showed that most TCR beta V segments appeared in productive rearrangements either about 87% or about 30% of the time, which broadly matched IMGT annotations. Assigning TCR associations to individual alleles was difficult when HLA alleles, especially DR and DQ, strongly co-occurred. Three of the identified cytomegalovirus-associated TCR beta chains were confirmed in vitro to be specific for cytomegalovirus antigens. A total of about 150 TCR beta chains were listed by the study as associated with cytomegalovirus. Roughly uniform sequencing depth across donors was assumed in presence/absence analyses, although this assumption may not hold. A later analysis found that HLA-associated TCR beta chains were more clonally expanded and had lower generation probabilities than equally common non-associated chains. A further reported finding was that TCR beta sequences accurately predicted the HLA-A and HLA-B alleles for most subjects in the first cohort. In a later analysis, most CMV-associated TCR beta chains were found to appear HLA-restricted, with HLA associations seemingly driven largely by CMV exposure. A later analysis found that TCR association rates varied across HLA loci, with DRB1 alleles showing the most associated TCRs and HLA-C alleles the fewest. For the cohort, immune exposure information was limited to CMV serostatus. Cytomegalovirus status was reported to be diagnosed by the classifier with high specificity and sensitivity in both the original and validation cohorts. In a later analysis, several top co-occurrence clusters were reported to appear linked to parvovirus B19, influenza, CMV and Epstein-Barr virus. Only TCR beta chains were sequenced in this cohort, and the absence of alpha or paired-chain data limited detectable features. Because some donors lacked HLA typing at each locus, the association tests relied only on the typed subset. The sequencing pipeline was judged likely to have produced a cluster of highly shared sequence variants as a technical artifact. The authors suggested that the approach could potentially be extended to other disease states and immunological phenotypes. Because counts were too low, roughly 17 rarely observed V segments, including chromosome 9 orphons, were left out of the earlier analysis of roughly 600 of the donors. Most TCR sequences were seen in very few donors, while some public TCRs were found in many individuals.

The junction shows trimming of 1 base on V and 6 bases on J, and the gene matches do not reach 4 bases of it. Its CDR3 holds 14 amino acids, cysteine through phenylalanine. Only the CDR3 part of the read is kept: 42 bases, read in frame from the first base. The germline V gene (reference sequence) specifies SGHNT as CDR1 and YYREEE as CDR2. Libraries came from the immunoSEQ multiplex PCR assay. A mixture of 60 forward primers for TCR Vbeta segments and 13 reverse primers for TCR Jbeta segments was used in the multiplex PCR. A multiplex PCR assay on genomic DNA amplified the CDR3 region of rearranged TCR beta genes. The amplified TCR beta libraries were sequenced on the Illumina HiSeq System as 87-base-pair reads. As for the authors' bioinformatics: Across the 666 repertoires, a later analysis counted tens of millions of unique TCR beta chains, approximately 10 million of which were shared by at least two donors. A nearest-neighbor algorithm error-corrected the raw reads and collapsed the reads into unique sequences, merging closely related sequences to remove PCR and sequencing errors. V, D and J gene segments were assigned by aligning CDR3 sequences to IMGT reference sequences. For a sequence to be retained, a match of at least six nucleotides to both a V gene segment and a J gene segment was required. A rearrangement was called productive if the CDR3 had no stop codons and remained in frame with V and J, and every other rearrangement was called non-productive. Following IMGT convention, CDR3 was defined as the stretch from the second conserved V-encoded cysteine up to the conserved J-encoded phenylalanine. The earlier analysis of 550 to 650 of the donors excluded any sequence lacking an unambiguous match to a single V gene segment. In an earlier analysis of roughly 600 of the donors, a V segment was called functional when productive rearrangements were above 56.7%, and segregating when the standard deviation between donors exceeded 5%. To diagnose cytomegalovirus status from the catalog of TCR beta chain sequences, a statistical classification framework was built. A later analysis assigned V and J genes by comparing TCR nucleotide sequences with IMGT/GENE-DB human TR gene sequences. In a later analysis, CDR3 sequences and most-parsimonious VDJ recombination scenarios were assigned using the TCRdist pipeline. In a later analysis, each TCR beta chain was defined by its CDR3 amino acid sequence together with its V-gene family, and reads lacking a unique V-gene family were excluded. As a way to deal with suspected cross-contamination and a sequencing artifact, a later analysis dropped approximately 590 nucleotide sequences that were highly shared and had low generation probability. For each public chain, a later analysis derived a clonal expansion index from normalized ranks of inferred template counts within each repertoire. In a later analysis, generation probabilities were computed with a VDJ recombination model fitted to out-of-frame rearrangements, and the resulting probabilities were checked against IGoR. In a later analysis, hypergeometric tests were used to score TCR-TCR, TCR-HLA and TCR-CMV co-occurrence, with a repertoire-size bias correction applied to TCR pairs. False discovery rates were estimated in a later analysis by permuting HLA or CMV assignments 20 times. A later analysis grouped co-occurring TCRs with DBSCAN, adding TCRdist sequence similarity when clustering within HLA-allele-positive subsets. Co-occurrence clustering excluded repertoires with fewer than 30,000 or more than 120,000 public chains, plus five with anomalous nucleotide sharing. The table was pulled from immuneACCESS by TCRdb, which kept in-frame rearrangements only. Such tables lose some clones; where checked, under half of the loss comes from unresolved V genes, and the rest has no known cause. V and J calls and clone size are as listed in that table; D and trimming were resolved from the DNA. For this sample there are about 180,000 clones; approximately 80% appear just once. The ten most abundant clones make up approximately 2.5% of the sample.

The specimen was PBMCs. The clonotype originates from a man in his sixties in good health and CMV-seronegative. The chain is made from TRBV5-4 and TRBJ2-3; a stretch of 8 junction bases matches TRBD2. CDR3 sequence: CASSLSGGRDTQYF. The nucleotides read TGTGCCAGCAGCTTGAGCGGGGGTCGCGATACGCAGTATTTT.